Below, 32 T cell receptor beta chains from the same sample are listed, as sequenced in a study of Ad26.COV2.S vaccination and SARS-CoV-2 variants. The data were produced by immunoSEQ multiplex PCR, yet TCRdb's version contains in-frame clones alone and is incomplete. Of hundreds of thousands of clones in the sample, around nine tenths were seen once. Noted treatment: roughly 18 received Ad26.COV2.S at low or high dose, single or two shots; 5 received placebo; per-sample allocation not given. The study sampled participants on day 63 after the first vaccine or placebo injection. The source material was peripheral blood, sampled in a trial of Ad26.COV2.S vaccine versus placebo. Every receptor here comes from a person between 18 and 65 years old who received the Ad26.COV2.S COVID-19 vaccine or a placebo.

This chain uses TRBV4-1 with TRBJ1-2; a possible D gene is TRBD1 (5 bases). This CDR3 is built from 13 residues. The V gene's germline CDR1 is MGHRA and CDR2 YSYEKL. V was trimmed by 4 bases and J by 6 bases, leaving 12 bases between them. The CDR3, as DNA: TGCGCCAGCAGCCCTGGGACGGCAGATGGCTACACCTTC. Amino acids: CASSPGTADGYTF.

This clone was counted once. V and J are TRBV30 and TRBJ1-3; no definite D call. V was clipped by 1 base and J by 5 bases, with 0 bases between them. The CDR3 spans 10 residues. CDR1 GTSNPN and CDR2 SVGIG come from the germline V gene (reference sequence). The DNA for the CDR3 is TGTGCCTGGAGTGGAAACACCATATATTTT. Amino acid sequence: CAWSGNTIYF.

V gene TRBV27 combines with J gene TRBJ1-1, with D possibly being TRBD1 (5 bases). Deletions cut 3 bases from V and 8 bases from J, with 13 bases between. The V gene's germline CDR1 is MNHEY and CDR2 SMNVEV (reference sequence). CDR3 length equals 13 residues. CDR3 in DNA: TGTGCCAGCAGTTTCGGGACCTCATCCGAAGCTTTCTTT. Translating gives CASSFGTSSEAFF.

The rearrangement links TRBV29-1 to TRBJ1-4; perhaps TRBD1 as D (6 bases). V was pared by 7 bases and J by 5 bases, with 23 bases between. The CDR3 is 16 residues long. Germline CDR1 SQVTM, CDR2 ANQGSEA. This CDR3 is CSALLIPTGENEKLFF. The CDR3 DNA reads as TGCAGCGCCCTACTGATACCGACAGGAGAAAATGAAAAACTGTTTTTT. Supplemented by reference TRBV29-1 and TRBJ1-4, the full variable domain reads SAVISQKPSRDICQRGTSLTIQCQVDSQVTMMFWYRQQPGQSLTLIATANQGSEATYESGFVIDKFPISRPNLTFSTLTVSNMSPEDSSIYLCSALLIPTGENEKLFFGSGTQLSVL.

The chain is built from TRBV7-9 and TRBJ2-1; D remains unclear. Trimming shortened V by 7 bases and J by 8 bases, and 9 bases separated the two germline ends. The length of the CDR3 is 11 residues. Germline V gives CDR1 SEHNR, CDR2 FQNEAQ (reference sequence). The DNA for the CDR3 is TGTGCCAGCAATATTATGGATGAGCAGTTCTTC. As protein: CASNIMDEQFF. Together with reference TRBV7-9 and TRBJ2-1, the CDR3 gives the full variable domain: DTGVSQNPRHKITKRGQNVTFRCDPISEHNRLYWYRQTLGQGPEFLTYFQNEAQLEKSRLLSDRFSAERPKGSFSTLEIQRTEQGDSAMYLCASNIMDEQFFGPGTRLTVL.

V gene TRBV3-1 (or the pseudogene TRBV3-2) combines with J gene TRBJ1-4; 9 bases fit TRBD1. Looked up from germline, CDR1 is LGHDT and CDR2 is YNNKEL (reference sequence). V was pared by 6 bases and J by 5 bases, with 4 bases of the junction left unmatched. This CDR3 has 14 amino acids. The CDR3 sequence is CASRYGTGNEKLFF. CDR3 sequence (DNA): TGTGCCAGCAGATACGGGACAGGGAATGAAAAACTGTTTTTT.

This clone has only one observation. The chain couples TRBV18 to TRBJ2-1, with 10 bases fitting TRBD2. CDR1 and CDR2 from the germline V gene are KGHSH and LQKENI. Trimming cost V 3 bases and J 9 bases; bases outside gene matches: 11. This CDR3 spans 16 amino acids. CDR3 amino acids: CASSPRSGGDVGEQFF. CDR3 nucleotide sequence: TGTGCCAGCTCACCCCGGAGCGGGGGGGATGTTGGTGAGCAGTTCTTC. Looking up the rest from reference TRBV18 and TRBJ2-1 gives the full variable domain: NAGVMQNPRHLVRRRGQEARLRCSPMKGHSHVYWYRQLPEEGLKFMVYLQKENIIDESGMPKERFSAEFPKEGPSILRIQQVVRGDSAAYFCASSPRSGGDVGEQFFGPGTRLTVL.

V and J are TRBV7-9 and TRBJ2-1; D is unresolved. Trimming took 3 bases from V and 10 from J, leaving 16 bases between them. The CDR3 runs 14 residues. The V gene's germline CDR1 is SEHNR and CDR2 FQNEAQ (reference sequence). The CDR3, as DNA: TGTGCCAGCAGCTTTGGATTAGGCCTCGACGAGCAGTTCTTC. Translated: CASSFGLGLDEQFF.

The table lists this clone with a count of one. The chain recombines TRBV20-1 with TRBJ1-2; D is unclear. In germline, CDR1 is DFQATT, CDR2 SNEGSKA (reference sequence). This CDR3 has 15 residues. Trimming cost V 3 bases and J 0 bases, with 14 bases left between them. CDR3 protein: CSASPTGLANYGYTF. For the CDR3, the DNA is TGCAGTGCTAGTCCCACCGGGCTGGCTAACTATGGCTACACCTTC.

J is TRBJ1-1 and V is TRBV7-2; no clear D. The V gene's germline CDR1 is SGHTA and CDR2 FQGNSA. The CDR3 runs 15 residues. V shed 2 bases and J shed 2 bases, with 12 bases lying between them. The CDR3 sequence: CASSLTLRDNTEAFF. The CDR3 nucleotides are TGTGCCAGCAGCTTAACCCTAAGGGATAACACTGAAGCTTTCTTT.

The CDR3 reads CASRSTGGEETQYF. CDR3 coding DNA: TGTGCCAGCAGGTCCACAGGGGGCGAGGAGACCCAGTACTTC. The chain recombines TRBV28 with TRBJ2-5; 9 bases line up with TRBD1. Germline V CDR1 and CDR2: MDHEN, SYDVKM. With 6 bases clipped from V and 5 bases from J, the junction kept 7 bases outside the gene matches. The CDR3 has 14 residues.

The J gene is TRBJ2-1, the V gene TRBV14, with TRBD2 identical over 9 bases. V trimming: 2 bases; J trimming: 2 bases; junction bases outside the gene matches: 4. The CDR3 covers 16 residues. Germline lookup yields CDR1 SGHDN and CDR2 FVKESK. The CDR3 DNA follows: TGTGCCAGCAGCCAAATGCTAGCGGGACCCTACAATGAGCAGTTCTTC. Translated, it gives CASSQMLAGPYNEQFF.

The chain combines TRBV28 with TRBJ2-7; D ambiguous. Trimming shortened V by 7 bases and J by 1 base, and 11 bases separated the two germline ends. The CDR3 is 13 amino acids. Germline CDR1 and CDR2: MDHEN and SYDVKM. CDR3 residues: CASTLRGSYEQYF. The CDR3 DNA sequence: TGTGCCAGCACGTTACGCGGTTCCTACGAGCAGTACTTC. Together with reference TRBV28 and TRBJ2-7, the CDR3 gives the full variable domain: DVKVTQSSRYLVKRTGEKVFLECVQDMDHENMFWYRQDPGLGLRLIYFSYDVKMKEKGDIPEGYSVSREKKERFSLILESASTNQTSMYLCASTLRGSYEQYFGPGTRLTVT.

The V gene is TRBV6-2 or TRBV6-3, the J gene TRBJ2-5; the D is unclear. This CDR3 has 13 amino acids. Trimming shortened V by 4 bases and J by 2 bases, and 8 bases separated the two germline ends. Germline V gene data show CDR1 as MNHEY and CDR2 as SVGEGT. CDR3 DNA sequence: TGTGCCAGCAGTTTCTCCAGACAAGAGACCCAGTACTTC. Amino acids: CASSFSRQETQYF.

This chain joins TRBV10-3 and TRBJ2-5; unclear D gene. This CDR3 is built from 12 residues. Germline V lookup: CDR1 ENHRY, CDR2 SYGVKD. The ends were cut back, 8 bases at V and 5 bases at J, with 12 bases in the middle. Written as DNA, the CDR3 is TGTGCCATCTCACCGGAGCCTGAGACCCAGTACTTC. Protein product: CAISPEPETQYF.

For the CDR3, the DNA is TGTGCCATCAGTGAGTCGGCAAGAACCAATTACGAGCAGTACTTC. Translation gives CAISESARTNYEQYF. V is TRBV10-3 and J is TRBJ2-7; D gene ambiguous. Trimming removed 0 bases at V and 4 bases at J, with 13 bases between. The V gene's germline CDR1 is ENHRY and CDR2 SYGVKD. This CDR3 has 15 amino acids.

The chain combines TRBV28 with TRBJ1-2; 7 bases line up with TRBD1. V was clipped by 3 bases and J by 4 bases; unmatched bases: 8. Germline V gene data show CDR1 as MDHEN and CDR2 as SYDVKM. The CDR3 has 15 amino acids. This chain's CDR3 is CASSFRVRGSYGYTF. Written as DNA, the CDR3 is TGTGCCAGCAGTTTCCGGGTCAGGGGGAGCTATGGCTACACCTTC.

The chain is built from TRBV6-2 or TRBV6-3 and TRBJ2-3; D is uncertain. This CDR3 has 17 amino acids. The germline V gene encodes CDR1 MNHEY and CDR2 SVGEGT. V shed 0 bases and J shed 0 bases, with 13 bases lying between them. The CDR3 DNA is TGTGCCAGCAGTTACTCTCGGTGGGGAAGAAGCACAGATACGCAGTATTTT. This codes for CASSYSRWGRSTDTQYF.

This chain connects TRBV5-8 to TRBJ1-6, with 8 bases aligning to TRBD1. Germline CDR1 is SGHTS and CDR2 is YDEGEE. The CDR3 covers 15 residues. Trimming took 4 bases from V and 7 from J; bases not matched to a gene: 7. For the CDR3, the DNA is TGTGCCAGCAGCCCCGGGACAGGCCCGAATTCACCCCTCCACTTT. Translation gives CASSPGTGPNSPLHF.

The chain has TRBV4-3 and TRBJ2-1; D not certain. Germline V gives CDR1 LGHNA, CDR2 YSLEER. V shed 0 bases and J shed 8 bases, with 8 bases lying between them. This CDR3 is built from 13 residues. CDR3 region: CASSQDRSDEQFF. The CDR3 nucleotides are TGCGCCAGCAGCCAAGATAGGAGCGATGAGCAGTTCTTC.

This clone was counted only a few times. The chain uses TRBV7-9 and TRBJ2-1; a possible D gene is TRBD1 (5 bases). The CDR3 spans 12 residues. V lost 1 base to trimming and J lost 12 bases, with 10 bases between them. Per the germline V gene, CDR1 is SEHNR and CDR2 is FQNEAQ (reference sequence). As DNA, the CDR3 is TGTGCCAGCAGCTTAGAGGGGTCTAGGCAGTTCTTC. This sequence encodes CASSLEGSRQFF.

This sequence joins TRBV5-1 and TRBJ2-1; 8 bases align to TRBD1. The CDR3 covers 15 residues. Trimming cost V 4 bases and J 3 bases; bases outside gene matches: 6. Germline-derived CDR1 and CDR2 are SGHRS and YFSETQ. CDR3 bases: TGCGCCAGCAGCCCTGGACAGGGATTCTACAATGAGCAGTTCTTC. Protein product: CASSPGQGFYNEQFF.

This clone was observed many times. V usage is TRBV6-5 and J usage is TRBJ2-7; perhaps TRBD1 as D (6 bases). The CDR3 runs 15 residues. From germline, CDR1 is MNHEY and CDR2 SVGAGI. Trimming left V 0 bases short and J 5 bases short, with 14 bases between. CDR3 nucleotides: TGTGCCAGCAGTTACTCTTCCCAGGGGACGGACGAGCAGTACTTC. The encoded protein is CASSYSSQGTDEQYF.

This chain links TRBV5-1 with TRBJ1-1, with 10 bases matching TRBD1. The germline V gene has CDR1 SGHRS and CDR2 YFSETQ. CDR3 length: 15 residues. The V gene end was trimmed by 0 bases and the J gene end by 3 bases; junction bases not matched to a gene: 2. CDR3: CASSLEGQGDTEAFF. As DNA, the CDR3 is TGCGCCAGCAGCTTGGAAGGACAGGGGGACACTGAAGCTTTCTTT.

V and J are TRBV10-3 and TRBJ2-3, with TRBD2 matching over 8 bases. Germline V gene data show CDR1 as ENHRY and CDR2 as SYGVKD. J gave up 4 bases and V 11 bases, and 8 bases lay outside the gene matches. The CDR3 runs to 13 residues. CDR3 bases: TGTGCCTCGGGGCTAGCGGGTTCAGATACGCAGTATTTT. Its protein product is CASGLAGSDTQYF.

The rearrangement joins TRBV11-2 to TRBJ2-3; 10 bases are a match to TRBD2. Germline assignment: CDR1 SGHAT and CDR2 FQNNGV. V dropped 4 bases and J dropped 6; count of bases not matched to a gene: 10. CDR3 size: 16 residues. The CDR3 loop reads CASSSPRSGGADTQYF. The DNA for the CDR3 is TGTGCCAGCAGCTCCCCCAGGAGCGGGGGGGCCGATACGCAGTATTTT.

CDR3: CASSPPGIPGQVNYGYTF. The CDR3 coding sequence is TGTGCCAGCAGTCCCCCTGGGATCCCGGGACAGGTTAACTATGGCTACACCTTC. The V call is TRBV28, the J call TRBJ1-2; 8 nucleotides agree with TRBD1. This CDR3 comprises 18 residues. In germline, CDR1 is MDHEN, CDR2 SYDVKM. Unmatched junction bases numbered 15, after V lost 5 bases and J lost 1 base.

The chain combines TRBV10-3 with TRBJ1-2, with 9 bases aligning to TRBD1. J was trimmed by 6 bases and V by 7 bases; bases with no gene match: 9. This CDR3 contains 14 residues. Germline CDR1 is ENHRY and CDR2 is SYGVKD. The CDR3 sequence: CAINQQGAQDGYTF. Here the CDR3 DNA reads TGTGCCATCAACCAACAGGGGGCGCAAGATGGCTACACCTTC.

V is TRBV9 and J is TRBJ2-5; the D gene is possibly TRBD1 (6 bases). Between the trimmed V and J ends, which lost 0 bases and 2 bases, there was a span of 8 bases. In germline, CDR1 is SGDLS, CDR2 YYNGEE. The CDR3 spans 14 residues. In nucleotides, the CDR3 is TGTGCCAGCAGCGTAGAGGGGGAACAAGAGACCCAGTACTTC. It is translated as CASSVEGEQETQYF.

The gene calls are TRBV7-9 and TRBJ1-1; the D is unclear. Germline V lookup: CDR1 SEHNR, CDR2 FQNEAQ (reference sequence). The V gene lost 1 base and the J gene lost 3 bases, with 6 bases spanning the gap. The CDR3 extends over 13 amino acids. CDR3: CASSLEPDTEAFF. The DNA of the CDR3 is TGTGCCAGCAGCTTAGAGCCGGACACTGAAGCTTTCTTT.

The chain carries TRBV6-5 and TRBJ1-5; unclear D gene. Trimming left V 2 bases short and J 6 bases short, with 11 bases between. The CDR3 is made up of 14 amino acids. Germline values: CDR1 MNHEY, CDR2 SVGAGI. The CDR3 DNA follows: TGTGCCAGCAGTTACAGTAGGGATAGTCAGCCCCAGCATTTT. Its translation is CASSYSRDSQPQHF.

This clone was recorded only once. The V gene is TRBV11-2, the J gene TRBJ1-1; no definite D call. This CDR3 has 14 amino acids. CDR1 SGHAT and CDR2 FQNNGV come from the germline V gene. V dropped 5 bases and J dropped 5 bases, with 15 bases sitting between them. CDR3 sequence (DNA): TGTGCCAGCAGCCATTACACCTTGGGGACTGAAGCTTTCTTT. Translating it yields CASSHYTLGTEAFF.